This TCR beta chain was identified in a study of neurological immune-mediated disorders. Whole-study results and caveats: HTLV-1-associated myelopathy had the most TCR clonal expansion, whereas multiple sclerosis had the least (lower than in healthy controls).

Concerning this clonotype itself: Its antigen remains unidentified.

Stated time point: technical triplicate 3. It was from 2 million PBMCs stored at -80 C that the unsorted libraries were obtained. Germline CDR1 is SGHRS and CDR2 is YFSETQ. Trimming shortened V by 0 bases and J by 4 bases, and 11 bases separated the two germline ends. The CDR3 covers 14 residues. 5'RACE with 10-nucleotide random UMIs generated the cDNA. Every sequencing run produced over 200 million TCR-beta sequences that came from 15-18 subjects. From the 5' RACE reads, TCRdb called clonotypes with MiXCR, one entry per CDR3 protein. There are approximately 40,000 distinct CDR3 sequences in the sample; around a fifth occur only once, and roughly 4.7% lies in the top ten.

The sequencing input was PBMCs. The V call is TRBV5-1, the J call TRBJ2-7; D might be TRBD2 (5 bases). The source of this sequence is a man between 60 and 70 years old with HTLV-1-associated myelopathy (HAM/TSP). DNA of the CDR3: TGCGCCAGCAGCTTGGCTCCAGCGGAGTACGAGCAGTACTTC. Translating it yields CASSLAPAEYEQYF.